These T cell receptor beta chains were read from a single sample in a study of T cells in Graves' hyperthyroidism and ophthalmopathy. TCRdb reprocessed the multiplex PCR reads with MiXCR, giving one entry per CDR3 protein. Of approximately 870,000 distinct CDR3 sequences listed, approximately 40% are singletons. Sequencing was done on a sample of blood. The receptor set was obtained from a man younger than 35 with Graves' hyperthyroidism. The CDR3 runs from the conserved cysteine through the conserved F or W.

CASSLAYSTPQETQYF	TRBV7-6	TRBJ2-5
CSALAGVTYEQYF	TRBV20-1	TRBJ2-7
CASSSKYRGTNEKLFF	TRBV7-9	TRBJ1-4
CASSQVGRDTEAFF	TRBV4-1	TRBJ1-1
CASSPQPGQGAETQYF	TRBV7-6	TRBJ2-5
CASKTGGEQYF	TRBV4-2	TRBJ2-7
CASSFPDADAEAFF	TRBV5-1	TRBJ1-1
CASSLPWGQGGTTGELFF	TRBV7-9	TRBJ2-2
CASSEARGSNQPQHF	TRBV2	TRBJ1-5
CSVVLVPNTEAFF	TRBV29-1	TRBJ1-1
CATSDFEGSCNQPQHF	TRBV24-1	TRBJ1-5
CAISEESDQETQYF	TRBV10-3	TRBJ2-5
CASSPPHMETQYF	TRBV18	TRBJ2-5
CASSPEGQGGYEQYF	TRBV16	TRBJ2-7
CASITTALSSYNSPLHF	TRBV10-3	TRBJ1-6
CASSWDRTTEAFF	TRBV7-2	TRBJ1-1
CASSVDSKRGEAFF	TRBV9	TRBJ1-1
CASRTVQGVTGELFF	TRBV2	TRBJ2-2
CATRTGNRAGELFF	TRBV19	TRBJ2-2
CSARTGNAEKLFF	TRBV29-1	TRBJ1-4
CASSFRRDFSGNTIYF	TRBV7-2	TRBJ1-3
CASSPPRGNRNTEAFF	TRBV2	TRBJ1-1
CASSLRDYSYGYTF	TRBV5-4	TRBJ1-2
CSVEEQGNIQYF	TRBV29-1	TRBJ2-4
CASGLGREETQYF	TRBV12-5	TRBJ2-5
CASSGGAGTSSYEQYF	TRBV6-2/TRBV6-3	TRBJ2-7
CASSLGPTIANYGYTF	TRBV7-9	TRBJ1-2
CASSPDLPYEQYF	TRBV7-9	TRBJ2-7
CASSETGSNSPLHF	TRBV9	TRBJ1-6
CASSARQGLEGELFF	TRBV9	TRBJ2-2
CASSLLGRGTEAFF	TRBV19	TRBJ1-1
CASSSPTSGDEQYF	TRBV27	TRBJ2-7